This entry features one TCR beta chain sequence. The data originate from a study of blood T cell repertoires in COVID-19. Study overall: Whether acute or convalescent, the COVID-19 samples came from the United States, Italy and Spain. Sources were T cells, B-cell-depleted T cells, or PBMCs; the material itself was cDNA or gDNA.

Source study methods: It was from reference gene primer amplification that nucleated cell counts were estimated. Sequencing was performed with immunoSEQ multiplex PCR; in TCRdb, only in-frame clones are kept and a portion is missing. The DNA was the basis for D and trimming; V, J and clone size are from that table. Here the sample spans about 140,000 clones, roughly 89% being singletons. This CDR3 comprises 14 residues. V was pared by 3 bases and J by 3 bases, with 4 bases of the junction left unmatched. CDR1 PRHDT and CDR2 FYEKMQ come from the germline V gene (reference sequence). This sequence joins TRBV13 and TRBJ2-7; 8 bases line up with TRBD1. The sequenced sample consisted of peripheral blood. This TCR was sampled from a human donor in a cohort sampled during active COVID-19. The CDR3 DNA reads TGTGCCAGCAGCTTGGAGGGACAGGTCTACGAGCAGTACTTC. Protein sequence: CASSLEGQVYEQYF.